A single sample gave rise to the 29 T cell receptor beta chains below, sequenced in a study of shared clonotypes between healthy human individuals (dated by TCRdb to 2020 to 2021). Library method: the immunoSEQ multiplex PCR assay. TCRdb re-hosts the immuneACCESS table, in-frame sequences only. Its copies lack some clones; in the studies checked, an unresolved V gene accounts for under half of them, and the cause for the rest is not known. The sample yields 2 million to 2.5 million clones; 85% to 95% were counted once. Under 2% of the sample is taken by the ten largest. CD8 naive samples were obtained by positive selection for CCR7 among CD45RO-negative cells, yielding a CD45RA+CCR7+ population from which TemRA cells were excluded. The sequencing sample was made of naive CD8+ T cells from PBMCs. The cell subset or site label, as the study defines it: CD45RA+CCR7+. These receptors were collected from a man aged 18-30 years in good health. Some clones in this sample may be carry-over from other donors' samples.

V and J are TRBV11-1 and TRBJ2-1, with D possibly being TRBD1 or TRBD2 (5 bases each). The CDR3 runs to 16 residues. Germline V gives CDR1 SGHAT, CDR2 FQDESV (reference sequence). Trimming took off 1 base at V and 3 bases at J, with 13 bases between the two ends. CDR3 loop: CASSLGQGEGYNEQFF. Here the CDR3 DNA reads TGTGCCAGCAGCTTAGGTCAGGGTGAGGGCTACAATGAGCAGTTCTTC.

This clone was counted only a few times. This chain links TRBV7-8 with TRBJ2-2; D remains unclear. Germline lookup yields CDR1 SGHVS and CDR2 FQNEAQ. V was cut by 5 bases and J by 7 bases, with 11 bases left in between. The CDR3 runs 13 residues. CDR3 sequence: CASSPFRSGELFF. The CDR3 DNA reads as TGTGCCAGCAGCCCCTTTAGGAGCGGGGAGCTGTTTTTT. The entire variable domain, with the rest obtained from reference TRBV7-8 and TRBJ2-2, is as follows: GAGVSQSPRYKVAKRGQDVALRCDPISGHVSLFWYQQALGQGPEFLTYFQNEAQLDKSGLPSDRFFAERPEGSVSTLKIQRTQQEDSAVYLCASSPFRSGELFFGEGSRLTVL.

Comment on this clone: The same CDR3 also results from other DNA sequences found in this sample. This chain uses TRBV7-6 with TRBJ2-2; 10 bases align to TRBD2. Trimming removed 1 base from V and 6 bases from J; junction bases left unmatched: 2. This CDR3 spans 15 amino acids. Germline lookup yields CDR1 SGHVS and CDR2 FNYEAQ. As DNA, the CDR3 is TGTGCCAGCAGCTTAGAGCGGGAGGGAGCCGGGGAGCTGTTTTTT. This gives the protein CASSLEREGAGELFF.

The sample holds one count of this clone. The chain has TRBV5-6 and TRBJ1-1; D ambiguous. The CDR3 totals 16 residues. Germline V gene sequence: CDR1 SGHDT, CDR2 YYEEEE. Trimming pared 4 bases from V and 0 bases from J, leaving 16 bases between. The CDR3 reads CASSDSQLLMNTEAFF. CDR3 DNA: TGTGCCAGCAGCGATTCACAGCTACTCATGAACACTGAAGCTTTCTTT.

The rearrangement links TRBV10-3 to TRBJ1-1, with D possibly matching TRBD1 (5 bases). The CDR3 covers 16 residues. The germline V and J ends were trimmed by 0 bases and 2 bases, with 13 bases remaining between them. In germline, CDR1 is ENHRY, CDR2 SYGVKD. The CDR3 is CAISESLVQDNTEAFF. CDR3 in DNA: TGTGCCATCAGTGAGTCTTTAGTACAGGACAACACTGAAGCTTTCTTT.

The chain links TRBV5-5 to TRBJ2-1; possible D gene TRBD2, 6 bases. Trimming left V 2 bases short and J 9 bases short, with 21 bases between. This CDR3 contains 16 residues. Germline CDR1 SGHKS, CDR2 YYEKEE (reference sequence). The CDR3 region is CASSLSWPKGRGEQFF. Here the CDR3 DNA reads TGTGCCAGCAGCTTATCTTGGCCTAAAGGGCGGGGTGAGCAGTTCTTC.

The V call is TRBV11-2, the J call TRBJ2-1; a weak D match, TRBD2 (5 bases). V lost 0 bases and J lost 4, with 7 bases in between. Germline loops: CDR1 SGHAT, CDR2 FQNNGV. The CDR3 contains 14 residues. CDR3 nucleotides: TGTGCCAGCAGCTTAGAGCGGGTTTACAATGAGCAGTTCTTC. Protein: CASSLERVYNEQFF.

The chain carries TRBV28 and TRBJ2-6; unclear D gene. V lost 4 bases and J 0 bases, leaving 7 bases between the germline ends. Germline V gene sequence: CDR1 MDHEN, CDR2 SYDVKM. The CDR3 spans 15 residues. The CDR3 bases are TGTGCCAGCAGTTACGACCGCTCTGGGGCCAACGTCCTGACTTTC. Residues: CASSYDRSGANVLTF.

The CDR3 DNA sequence: TGTGCCAGCAGCTTGGTGGGGGGCGGCTCGAACACTGAAGCTTTCTTT. Translated, it gives CASSLVGGGSNTEAFF. The chain uses TRBV5-8 and TRBJ1-1, with a possible D match to TRBD1 (6 bases). This CDR3 contains 16 residues. Trimming pared 0 bases from V and 1 base from J, leaving 13 bases between. Germline V gives CDR1 SGHTS, CDR2 YDEGEE.

The chain employs TRBV14 and TRBJ1-1; 7 nucleotides line up with TRBD1. The CDR3 totals 14 residues. Germline CDR1 and CDR2: SGHDN and FVKESK. V was pared by 3 bases and J by 4 bases, with 5 bases of the junction left unmatched. The CDR3 loop reads CASSHPRDSTEAFF. CDR3 sequence (DNA): TGTGCCAGCAGCCACCCCCGGGACAGCACTGAAGCTTTCTTT.

This rearrangement joins TRBV15 to TRBJ1-2; D call uncertain. CDR1 LNHNV and CDR2 YYDKDF come from the germline V gene (reference sequence). V was trimmed by 0 bases and J by 2 bases, leaving 7 bases between them. The CDR3 covers 14 residues. CDR3 nucleotides: TGTGCCACCAGCAGAGATGGCGGCAACTATGGCTACACCTTC. Translation: CATSRDGGNYGYTF. The variable domain in full, with the rest retrieved from reference TRBV15 and TRBJ1-2, is DAMVIQNPRYQVTQFGKPVTLSCSQTLNHNVMYWYQQKSSQAPKLLFHYYDKDFNNEADTPDNFQSRRPNTSFCFLDIRSPGLGDTAMYLCATSRDGGNYGYTFGSGTRLTVV.

The V gene is TRBV6-5, the J gene TRBJ2-7, with no clear D. This CDR3 has 16 residues. Germline assignment: CDR1 MNHEY and CDR2 SVGAGI. Trimming cost V 0 bases and J 7 bases, with 19 bases left between them. CDR3 nucleotides: TGTGCCAGCAGTTACTCGAGCCATCTCTACGGCTGGGAGCAGTACTTC. It yields the protein CASSYSSHLYGWEQYF.

Notes on this clone: Within the sample, other DNA sequences also encode this same CDR3. The chain joins TRBV2 to TRBJ2-7; 12 positions match TRBD1. Trimming cost V 4 bases and J 6 bases; bases outside gene matches: 4. The CDR3 has 14 residues. CDR1 is SNHLY and CDR2 is FYNNEI in the germline V gene. CDR3 region: CASSGDRGRGEQYF. Written as DNA, the CDR3 is TGTGCCAGCAGTGGGGACAGGGGGCGCGGCGAGCAGTACTTC. Looking up the rest from reference TRBV2 and TRBJ2-7 gives the full variable domain: EPEVTQTPSHQVTQMGQEVILRCVPISNHLYFYWYRQILGQKVEFLVSFYNNEISEKSEIFDDQFSVERPDGSNFTLKIRSTKLEDSAMYFCASSGDRGRGEQYFGPGTRLTVT.

V usage is TRBV28 and J usage is TRBJ2-2; 8 positions agree with TRBD2. Germline CDR1 reads MDHEN; CDR2 reads SYDVKM. The CDR3 length is 17 residues. The J segment lost 0 bases and the V segment lost 2 bases, leaving 5 bases of the junction unmatched. The CDR3 reads CASSLAPGLANTGELFF. CDR3 DNA sequence: TGTGCCAGCAGTTTAGCGCCGGGACTAGCGAACACCGGGGAGCTGTTTTTT.

The table lists this clone with a count of one. The chain is built from TRBV14 and TRBJ2-1; 9 positions match TRBD1. Germline assignment: CDR1 SGHDN and CDR2 FVKESK. J lost 5 bases, V lost 4 bases, and 12 bases had no gene match. This CDR3 contains 17 residues. The CDR3 nucleotides are TGTGCCAGCAGCCTCGGGACAGGGATGTCTCTAGACAATGAGCAGTTCTTC. Protein sequence: CASSLGTGMSLDNEQFF.

The gene calls are TRBV27 and TRBJ2-7, with D uncertain. The CDR3 has 16 residues. The V end lost 6 bases, the J end lost 0 bases, and 18 bases lay between the germline ends. Germline CDR1 and CDR2: MNHEY and SMNVEV (reference sequence). The CDR3 nucleotides are TGTGCCAGCAGCACCCAATCCAGTCATAGCTCCTACGAGCAGTACTTC. It is translated as CASSTQSSHSSYEQYF.

The CDR3 DNA reads TGTGCCAGCAGTCCCCCCCCTCCGACCTACGAGCAGTACTTC. As protein: CASSPPPPTYEQYF. The chain joins TRBV27 to TRBJ2-7; D gene ambiguous. CDR3 length: 14 amino acids. V lost 5 bases, J lost 2 bases, and 13 bases lay in between. Germline values: CDR1 MNHEY, CDR2 SMNVEV (reference sequence).

This clone has just a few counts. The chain is built from TRBV6-1 and TRBJ2-7, with 11 positions matching TRBD2. The CDR3 is 16 amino acids. V was clipped by 2 bases and J by 4 bases; unmatched bases: 7. Germline V lookup: CDR1 MNHNS, CDR2 SASEGT. Here the CDR3 DNA reads TGTGCCAGCAGTGAATGGCTAGCGGGAGGAGGATACGAGCAGTACTTC. It codes for CASSEWLAGGGYEQYF.

This rearrangement joins TRBV9 to TRBJ1-2; TRBD1 is a possible D gene (5 bases). This CDR3 spans 15 amino acids. Trimming removed 4 bases at V and 5 bases at J, with 18 bases between. Germline V gives CDR1 SGDLS, CDR2 YYNGEE. The CDR3 DNA follows: TGTGCCAGCAGCCCCGAGGGCGCCGGGGCTTATGGCTACACCTTC. This codes for CASSPEGAGAYGYTF.

This chain connects TRBV9 to TRBJ1-2; 9 nucleotides align to TRBD1. With 3 bases clipped from V and 7 bases from J, the junction kept 7 bases outside the gene matches. There are 14 residues in the CDR3. CDR1 and CDR2 (germline): SGDLS, YYNGEE. The CDR3 bases are TGTGCCAGCAGCGCGGACAGGGGATGGAGTGGCTACACCTTC. Translated, it gives CASSADRGWSGYTF.

The chain carries TRBV7-9 and TRBJ1-2; TRBD1 matches 9 bases. The CDR3 is 14 residues long. Germline loops: CDR1 SEHNR, CDR2 FQNEAQ (reference sequence). The V and J ends lost 4 bases and 4 bases, in that order; junction bases with no gene match: 4. CDR3: CASSSGTGIYGYTF. DNA of the CDR3: TGTGCCAGCAGCTCCGGGACAGGGATCTATGGCTACACCTTC.

About this clone: One end of the junction fails to match germline, which may point to a read error. The chain uses TRBV7-9 and TRBJ2-6; 9 bases are shared with TRBD1. The CDR3 is 12 amino acids. Germline V lookup: CDR1 SEHNR, CDR2 FQNEAQ (reference sequence). CDR3 amino acids: CASSLMGQGLSF. Written as DNA, the CDR3 is TGTGCCAGCAGCTTAATGGGACAGGGCTTGTCTTTC.

In its sample, this clone was seen a few times. The V gene is TRBV19, the J gene TRBJ1-2; 8 nucleotides align to TRBD1. After removal of 6 bases from V and 7 bases from J, the junction contained 4 bases not matched to a gene. This CDR3 region has 12 residues. The germline V gene has CDR1 LNHDA and CDR2 SQIVND (reference sequence). The CDR3 coding sequence is TGTGCCAGTAGGACACAGGGGGGTGGCTACACCTTC. Protein product: CASRTQGGGYTF.

The chain recombines TRBV29-1 with TRBJ1-2; 10 bases align to TRBD1. The CDR3 sequence is 13 residues long. CDR1 is SQVTM and CDR2 is ANQGSEA in the germline V gene. Trimming took 7 bases from V and 8 from J; bases not matched to a gene: 10. Written as DNA, the CDR3 is TGCAGCGCAGGACAGGGGGGGATGGAAGGCTACACCTTC. The encoded protein is CSAGQGGMEGYTF.

The CDR3 here is CASSLSSGRGSYNEQFF. In DNA, the CDR3 is TGTGCCAGCAGTTTGTCCAGCGGGAGAGGGTCCTACAATGAGCAGTTCTTC. The chain couples TRBV27 to TRBJ2-1; 8 nucleotides line up with TRBD2. Germline V gene sequence: CDR1 MNHEY, CDR2 SMNVEV (reference sequence). The CDR3 is 17 amino acids. V shed 3 bases and J 1 base; nucleotides not matched to a gene: 8.

The chain uses TRBV19 and TRBJ2-3; D may be TRBD1 (5 bases). CDR1 is LNHDA and CDR2 is SQIVND in the germline V gene (reference sequence). V was shortened by 3 bases and J by 1 base, with 14 bases between the two germline ends. The CDR3 spans 16 residues. CDR3 protein: CASSIFFGRGTDTQYF. The CDR3 bases are TGTGCCAGTAGTATTTTCTTTGGCAGGGGCACAGATACGCAGTATTTT.

The rearrangement uses TRBV30 and TRBJ2-2; no clear D. The germline CDR1 and CDR2 sequences are GTSNPN and SVGIG (reference sequence). V was trimmed by 2 bases and J by 6 bases, leaving 13 bases between them. This CDR3 has 14 amino acids. Here the CDR3 DNA reads TGTGCCTGGAGTCCCGTCAATTGGGCCGGGGAGCTGTTTTTT. This translates into CAWSPVNWAGELFF.

V usage is TRBV7-8 and J usage is TRBJ2-5; TRBD2 matches at 7 bases. Germline-derived CDR1 and CDR2 are SGHVS and FQNEAQ. V was pared by 0 bases and J by 3 bases, with 16 bases of the junction left unmatched. The CDR3 sequence is 19 residues long. For the CDR3, the DNA is TGTGCCAGCAGCTTAGCGTTTTTTATCGGACTAGAGGCCGAAGAGACCCAGTACTTC. Amino acids: CASSLAFFIGLEAEETQYF.

This CDR3 is CASQPRQGPLNEQYF. The CDR3 nucleotides are TGTGCCAGCCAACCCCGACAGGGACCCCTGAACGAGCAGTACTTC. This sequence joins TRBV27 and TRBJ2-7, with 7 nucleotides matching TRBD1. The CDR3 runs 15 residues. The V segment lost 8 bases and the J segment 5 bases; nucleotides outside the gene matches: 15. Per germline, CDR1 MNHEY and CDR2 SMNVEV (reference sequence).